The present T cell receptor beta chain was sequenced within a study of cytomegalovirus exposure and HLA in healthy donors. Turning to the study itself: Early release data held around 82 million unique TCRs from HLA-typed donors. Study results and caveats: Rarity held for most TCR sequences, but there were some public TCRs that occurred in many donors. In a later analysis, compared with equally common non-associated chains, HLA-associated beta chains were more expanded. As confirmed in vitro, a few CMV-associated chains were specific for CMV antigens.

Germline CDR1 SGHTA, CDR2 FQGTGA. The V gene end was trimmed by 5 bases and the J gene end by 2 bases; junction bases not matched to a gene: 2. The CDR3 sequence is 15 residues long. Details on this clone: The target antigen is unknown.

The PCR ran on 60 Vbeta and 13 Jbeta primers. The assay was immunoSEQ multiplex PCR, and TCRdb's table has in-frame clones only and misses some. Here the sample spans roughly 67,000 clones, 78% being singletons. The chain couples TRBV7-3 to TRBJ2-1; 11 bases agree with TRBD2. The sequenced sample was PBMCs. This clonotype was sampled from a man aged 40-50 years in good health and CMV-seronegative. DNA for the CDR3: TGTGCCAGCAGCCTTAGCGGGGGGGCCTACAATGAGCAGTTCTTC. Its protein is CASSLSGGAYNEQFF.